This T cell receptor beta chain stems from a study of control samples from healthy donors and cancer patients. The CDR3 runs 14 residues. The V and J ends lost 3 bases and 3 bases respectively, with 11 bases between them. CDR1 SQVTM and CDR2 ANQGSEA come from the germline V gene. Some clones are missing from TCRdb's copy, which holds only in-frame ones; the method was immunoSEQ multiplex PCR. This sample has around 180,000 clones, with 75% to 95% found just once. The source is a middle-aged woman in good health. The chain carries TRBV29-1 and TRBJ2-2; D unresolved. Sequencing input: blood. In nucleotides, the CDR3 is TGCAGCGTTGATTTTGGGGTGGACACCGGGGAGCTGTTTTTT. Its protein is CSVDFGVDTGELFF.